Listed below are T cell receptor beta chains from one sample, sequenced in a study of metastatic and nonmetastatic thyroid tumors. TCRdb re-called the PCR reads with MiXCR. The sample carries about 13,000 clones, 33% recorded once. The sample taken for sequencing was tumor tissue. Receptors were obtained from a male donor with papillary thyroid cancer or a benign thyroid nodule (not recorded which). Some clones in this sample may be carry-over from other donors' samples. CDR3s include the opening cysteine and the closing phenylalanine or tryptophan.

v_call	j_call	cdr3_aa
TRBV20-1	TRBJ1-2	CSASYRESHTF
TRBV18	TRBJ1-2	CASSPMAGATGGDGYTF
TRBV5-1	TRBJ1-5	CASSLGTGSYQPQHF
TRBV27	TRBJ2-1	CASSLWKGNYNEQFF
TRBV7-2	TRBJ2-7	CASSLQGSNEQYF
TRBV6-1	TRBJ1-6	CASSQTTGSNSPLHF
TRBV12-3/TRBV12-4	TRBJ1-6	CASSSIRDSPLHF
TRBV6-4	TRBJ2-1	CASSESVSSGSSEQFF
TRBV20-1	TRBJ1-3	CGLGGFAGNTIYF
TRBV28	TRBJ1-2	CASSLSPNYGYTF
TRBV24-1	TRBJ2-7	CATSDTRGGSYEQYF
TRBV6-2/TRBV6-3	TRBJ2-3	CASSYSIGNWGGRTDTQYF
TRBV27	TRBJ2-1	CASSPLSSGRAYNEQFF
TRBV7-8	TRBJ1-2	CASSSRSGNYGYTF
TRBV12-3/TRBV12-4	TRBJ2-5	CASSPPGQSPQETQYF
TRBV27	TRBJ2-7	CASGLGRTAGVIFREQYF
TRBV15	TRBJ1-2	CATSRTVDGYTF
TRBV28	TRBJ2-7	CASSFPVSSYEQYF
TRBV10-3	TRBJ2-7	CAISGGDYEQYF
TRBV19	TRBJ1-2	CASSISFGQAPRYGYTF
TRBV4-1	TRBJ2-7	CASSQAGASPYEQYF
TRBV24-1	TRBJ2-2	CATKTGRTGELFF
TRBV11-2	TRBJ2-7	CASSWTSGRTYEQYF
TRBV3-1	TRBJ2-7	CASSQGQGSEQYF
TRBV20-1	TRBJ1-5	CSAFKATGGGQPQHF
TRBV27	TRBJ2-3	CASRTQYQRTDTQYF
TRBV4-1	TRBJ1-1	CASSQDWKYRSENTEAFF
TRBV6-1	TRBJ1-3	CASSEAGPASGNTIYF
TRBV28	TRBJ2-5	CASSFRDRAETQYF
TRBV20-1	TRBJ2-1	CSAELAPSTFSYNVQFF
TRBV2	TRBJ2-2	CARGTSANTGELFF
TRBV7-3	TRBJ1-5	CASSLRVGTGDDNQPQHF
TRBV6-6	TRBJ2-1	CASSYSQRGGHIEQFF
TRBV20-1	TRBJ2-2	CSAIVRGRTGELFF
TRBV20-1	TRBJ2-1	CSGGVGLADNEQFF
TRBV10-3	TRBJ1-2	CAISDRGRSNYGYTF
TRBV11-2	TRBJ2-1	CASSLVRHRLGNEQFF
TRBV6-2/TRBV6-3	TRBJ2-1	CASSPGTSLRNEQFF
TRBV12-3/TRBV12-4	TRBJ1-4	CASILGQGQNEKLFF
TRBV7-9	TRBJ2-5	CASSFSQVVDF
TRBV14	TRBJ2-3	CASSQDPAATSTDTQYF
TRBV18	TRBJ1-5	CASSGGDSNQPQHF
TRBV20-1	TRBJ1-2	CSAADRGRYGYTF
TRBV4-2	TRBJ2-7	CASSQDGDFYEQYF
TRBV6-1	TRBJ2-7	CASMDRVYEQYF
TRBV11-3	TRBJ1-2	CASSQEGRQGNYGYTF
TRBV6-1	TRBJ1-2	CASSPRGGDYGYTF
TRBV6-4	TRBJ2-2	CASSGTGETGELFF
TRBV9	TRBJ2-1	CASSEGPPGAYEQFF
TRBV12-3/TRBV12-4	TRBJ2-2	CASSSPPPGELFF
TRBV30	TRBJ1-2	CAWRGTYGYTF
TRBV20-1	TRBJ1-5	CSARDRTGGPQHF
TRBV20-1	TRBJ2-1	CSARTPGLHNEQFF
TRBV5-1	TRBJ2-7	CASSLRQGYEQYF